This TCR beta chain originates from a study of T cells after yellow fever vaccination. Study information: Low-cell-number fractions underwent preparation using SMART-Seq v4 Ultra Low Input.

Study results and limitations: Post-booster repertoires contained most primary-vaccination clones again (96% CD4, 88% CD8).

The CDR3 has 15 residues. J lost 6 bases, V lost 7 bases, and 12 bases had no gene match. Germline V gene data show CDR1 as SNHLY and CDR2 as FYNNEI. TCRdb ran MiXCR on the 5' RACE reads and lists one entry per CDR3 protein. The sample includes hundreds of thousands of distinct CDR3 sequences, about 12% of them seen just once. This clonotype has a handful of counts. Its matching antigen is unknown. The chain uses TRBV2 and TRBJ1-5, with TRBD1 identical over 7 bases. Material: PBMCs, obtained on the day of the yellow fever booster vaccination. This receptor was identified in a man younger than 45 who received the YFV17D yellow fever vaccine. CDR3 in DNA: TGTGCCAGCATGTTATCGACAGGGACTAGTCAGCCCCAGCATTTT. It specifies CASMLSTGTSQPQHF.